The 28 T cell receptor beta chains below come from one sample, sequenced in a study of T-cell reconstitution after alpha-beta-depleted transplantation in children. A TCRbeta library incorporating unique molecular identifiers was prepared. TCRdb re-derived calls from the PCR reads in MiXCR, one entry per CDR3 protein. The sample gives 200,000 to 250,000 distinct CDR3 sequences, roughly 8.1% of which show up once; 35% is in the top ten. This specimen consisted of PBMCs, mostly from graft donor cells, obtained 360 days after TCRalphabeta/CD19-depleted stem cell transplant. These receptors were taken from a male patient between 2 and 15 years old who had a stem cell transplant for acute myeloid leukemia, so the T cells may come from the graft donor.

This clonotype was observed at least ten times. The gene calls are TRBV7-2 and TRBJ1-5; D call uncertain. CDR1 is SGHTA and CDR2 is FQGNSA in the germline V gene. The germline V and J ends were trimmed by 5 bases and 4 bases, with 6 bases remaining between them. CDR3 length equals 12 residues. CDR3 residues: CASSTMNQPQHF. The CDR3 DNA is TGTGCCAGCAGCACAATGAATCAGCCCCAGCATTTT.

The chain is built from TRBV5-1 and TRBJ2-1; TRBD1 agrees at 9 bases. This CDR3 is 13 amino acids long. V trimming: 4 bases; J trimming: 8 bases; junction bases outside the gene matches: 4. In germline, CDR1 is SGHRS, CDR2 YFSETQ. CDR3 sequence reads: CASSLRTGDEQFF. CDR3 bases: TGCGCCAGCAGCCTACGGACAGGGGATGAGCAGTTCTTC.

The chain has TRBV5-1 and TRBJ1-4, with D tentatively TRBD1 (5 bases). The CDR3 spans 15 residues. V dropped 4 bases and J dropped 10 bases, with 20 bases sitting between them. Germline values: CDR1 SGHRS, CDR2 YFSETQ. The CDR3 DNA follows: TGCGCCAGCAGCATCCGGGACCGCGCTTACGGAAAACTGTTTTTT. Translation gives CASSIRDRAYGKLFF.

In regard to this clonotype: Mismatch with germline at one junction end may stem from a read error. The rearrangement joins TRBV3-1 to TRBJ1-2; TRBD1 matches at 9 bases. Germline lookup yields CDR1 LGHDT and CDR2 YNNKEL (reference sequence). The CDR3 spans 15 residues. The CDR3 here is CACSQDLGQGYGYTF. The CDR3 coding sequence is TGTGCCTGCAGCCAAGATCTGGGACAGGGATATGGCTACACCTTC.

This clonotype has a count of ten or more. The V call is TRBV10-3, the J call TRBJ1-1; no firm D call. This CDR3 is 14 amino acids long. Trimming shortened V by 3 bases and J by 9 bases, and 17 bases separated the two germline ends. Germline-derived CDR1 and CDR2 are ENHRY and SYGVKD. The CDR3 here is CAISDTVLLSKAFF. Written as DNA, the CDR3 is TGTGCCATCAGTGACACAGTACTCTTGTCGAAAGCTTTCTTT.

The chain carries TRBV27 and TRBJ2-1, with D maybe TRBD1 (5 bases). The J call may be in error: the DNA end matches TRBJ2-7 better. CDR3 length: 15 amino acids. The germline CDR1 and CDR2 sequences are MNHEY and SMNVEV (reference sequence). The CDR3 coding sequence is TGTGCCAGCAGTTTTGGGGTGGGGCTAGTCAATGAGCAGTACTTC. Encoded protein: CASSFGVGLVNEQYF.

This clonotype was observed many times. V is TRBV3-1 and J is TRBJ1-2; 8 nucleotides line up with TRBD1. This CDR3 is 14 amino acids long. From germline, CDR1 is LGHDT and CDR2 YNNKEL (reference sequence). The J segment lost 4 bases and the V segment lost 4 bases, leaving 5 bases of the junction unmatched. CDR3 protein: CASSLPGQAYGYTF. The CDR3 DNA sequence: TGTGCCAGCAGCCTCCCGGGACAGGCCTATGGCTACACCTTC. Supplemented by reference TRBV3-1 and TRBJ1-2, the full variable domain reads DTAVSQTPKYLVTQMGNDKSIKCEQNLGHDTMYWYKQDSKKFLKIMFSYNNKELIINETVPNRFSPKSPDKAHLNLHINSLELGDSAVYFCASSLPGQAYGYTFGSGTRLTVV.

V and J are TRBV12-3 or TRBV12-4 and TRBJ2-5; a possible D gene is TRBD1 (7 bases). Trimming left V 5 bases short and J 6 bases short, with 22 bases between. The CDR3 is 16 amino acids. CDR3 protein: CASSPQGGRDLKTQYF. CDR3 bases: TGTGCCAGCAGTCCCCAGGGGGGAAGGGACTTGAAGACCCAGTACTTC.

This clonotype was counted at least ten times. The CDR3 spells CASSLSGTDGNEQFF. The CDR3 DNA is TGCGCCAGCAGCCTCTCCGGGACAGACGGCAATGAGCAGTTCTTC. This sequence joins TRBV5-1 and TRBJ2-1, with 7 bases aligning to TRBD1. The trim removed 4 bases at V and 6 bases at J, leaving 10 bases unmatched. The germline V gene encodes CDR1 SGHRS and CDR2 YFSETQ. The CDR3 runs 15 residues.

The chain links TRBV15 to TRBJ2-1; D remains unclear. Trimming pared 2 bases from V and 4 bases from J, leaving 9 bases between. The CDR3 runs to 14 residues. Germline CDR1 and CDR2: LNHNV and YYDKDF (reference sequence). This CDR3 reads CATSRPREYNEQFF. CDR3 nucleotide sequence: TGTGCCACCAGCAGACCTAGGGAATACAATGAGCAGTTCTTC.

Note on this clonotype: Germline is not matched at one junction end, which may reflect a read error. This chain connects TRBV7-2 to TRBJ2-3; TRBD2 matches 8 bases. Germline V gene data show CDR1 as SGHTA and CDR2 as FQGNSA. This CDR3 spans 13 amino acids. This CDR3 reads CASSFLRDGTRDF. As DNA, the CDR3 is TGTGCCAGCAGCTTCCTTAGAGACGGGACTAGGGATTTT.

Ten or more counts support this clonotype. The chain carries TRBV27 and TRBJ1-4; TRBD1 might be the D (6 bases). Germline loops: CDR1 MNHEY, CDR2 SMNVEV (reference sequence). V was cut by 3 bases and J by 8 bases, with 16 bases left in between. The CDR3 extends over 15 amino acids. This CDR3 reads CASSFLWDKGEKLFF. The DNA of the CDR3 is TGTGCCAGCAGTTTTTTGTGGGACAAAGGAGAAAAACTGTTTTTT.

This clonotype occurred many times. This chain links TRBV11-2 with TRBJ1-1, with D perhaps matching TRBD1 (6 bases). In germline, CDR1 is SGHAT, CDR2 FQNNGV. CDR3 length: 15 residues. Trimming cost V 6 bases and J 4 bases, with 18 bases left between them. CDR3: CASRHKGDIGTEAFF. CDR3 nucleotides: TGTGCCAGCAGGCACAAGGGGGATATCGGCACTGAAGCTTTCTTT.

V usage is TRBV12-3 or TRBV12-4 and J usage is TRBJ1-5; 8 nucleotides align to TRBD1. This CDR3 contains 15 residues. The J segment lost 4 bases and the V segment lost 5 bases, leaving 7 bases of the junction unmatched. CDR3 sequence reads: CASSMDRARNQPQHF. CDR3 nucleotides: TGTGCCAGCAGTATGGACAGGGCTCGGAATCAGCCCCAGCATTTT.

This clonotype showed up just a few times. The chain is built from TRBV6-2 or TRBV6-3 and TRBJ2-5; 16 bases align to TRBD2. Germline CDR1 reads MNHEY; CDR2 reads SVGEGT. This CDR3 contains 20 residues. J lost 2 bases, V lost 4 bases, and 13 bases had no gene match. For the CDR3, the DNA is TGTGCCAGCAGTTCTGCCCCCGGGGGACTAGCGGGGGGGCAGCAAGAGACCCAGTACTTC. Its protein product is CASSSAPGGLAGGQQETQYF.

This clonotype was recorded at least ten times. The V call is TRBV7-2, the J call TRBJ2-2; TRBD1 agrees at 9 bases. Germline V gives CDR1 SGHTA, CDR2 FQGNSA. The CDR3 extends over 16 amino acids. V was pared by 5 bases and J by 4 bases, with 8 bases of the junction left unmatched. The CDR3 reads CASSPRDRVVTGELFF. In DNA form, the CDR3 reads TGTGCCAGCAGCCCAAGGGACAGGGTGGTCACCGGGGAGCTGTTTTTT.

Only a few counts were recorded for this clonotype. The rearrangement links TRBV7-6 to TRBJ2-3; 15 bases align to TRBD2. This CDR3 region has 21 residues. Unmatched junction bases numbered 13, after V lost 3 bases and J lost 0 bases. CDR1 and CDR2 (germline): SGHVS, FNYEAQ. Here the CDR3 reads CASSFLPGTSGGTSSTDTQYF. Written as DNA, the CDR3 is TGTGCCAGCAGCTTTCTCCCCGGGACTAGCGGGGGGACCTCTAGCACAGATACGCAGTATTTT.

The table lists this clonotype with a few counts. V gene TRBV6-1 combines with J gene TRBJ2-1, with D possibly TRBD1 on 8 matching bases. The V gene lost 4 bases and the J gene lost 14 bases, with 15 bases spanning the gap. The CDR3 extends over 12 amino acids. The germline V gene has CDR1 MNHNS and CDR2 SASEGT. DNA of the CDR3: TGTGCCAGCAGTGGATACAGGGGGAGGGAGTTCTTC. Encoded protein: CASSGYRGREFF.

There are many counts of this clonotype. J is TRBJ2-5 and V is TRBV29-1; 10 bases fit TRBD2. CDR3 length: 16 amino acids. With V trimmed by 1 base and J by 4 bases, 9 bases remained unmatched. Germline values: CDR1 SQVTM, CDR2 ANQGSEA. Here the CDR3 DNA reads TGCAGCGTTGAAGCGCCCCTAGCGGGAGCGGGAGAGACCCAGTACTTC. Residues: CSVEAPLAGAGETQYF.

This clonotype was detected a few times. The chain recombines TRBV7-2 with TRBJ2-3, with no clear D. The length of the CDR3 is 14 residues. CDR1 and CDR2 (germline): SGHTA, FQGNSA. The ends were cut back, 3 bases at V and 6 bases at J, with 13 bases in the middle. CDR3 sequence reads: CASSFYKGTDTQYF. The DNA of the CDR3 is TGTGCCAGCAGCTTTTATAAGGGAACCGATACGCAGTATTTT.

V usage is TRBV5-1 and J usage is TRBJ2-5, with no clear D. The ends were cut back, 0 bases at V and 1 base at J, with 10 bases in the middle. Germline lookup yields CDR1 SGHRS and CDR2 YFSETQ. This CDR3 contains 15 residues. The DNA for the CDR3 is TGCGCCAGCAGCTTGGCCCGCGGCGGCCAAGAGACCCAGTACTTC. Amino acids: CASSLARGGQETQYF.

This clonotype was seen ten or more times. The chain joins TRBV7-2 to TRBJ2-3, with 7 nucleotides matching TRBD1. V shed 4 bases, J shed 6 bases, and the junction held 7 bases outside the gene matches. Germline values: CDR1 SGHTA, CDR2 FQGNSA. The CDR3 is made up of 14 amino acids. CDR3 amino acids: CASSSDRGRDTQYF. CDR3 in DNA: TGTGCCAGCAGCTCAGATAGGGGGCGGGATACGCAGTATTTT.

This clonotype was observed a handful of times. The chain combines TRBV15 with TRBJ2-1, with TRBD2 matching 8 bases. Germline values: CDR1 LNHNV, CDR2 YYDKDF (reference sequence). Unmatched junction bases numbered 4, after V lost 3 bases and J lost 6 bases. The CDR3 consists of 14 residues. Here the CDR3 reads CATSSAGRGNEQFF. The CDR3 DNA reads TGTGCCACCAGCAGTGCCGGGAGGGGCAATGAGCAGTTCTTC.

A few counts support this clonotype. The genes are TRBV7-3 and TRBJ2-1; the match to TRBD2 covers 9 bases. With 4 bases clipped from V and 9 bases from J, the junction kept 10 bases outside the gene matches. Germline V gives CDR1 SGHTA, CDR2 FQGTGA. This CDR3 comprises 15 residues. The CDR3 coding sequence is TGTGCCAGCAGCTCCGGACTAGCGAGACTAACTGAGCAGTTCTTC. Its translation is CASSSGLARLTEQFF.

Points on this clonotype: Since a much larger clone is just one base distant, this may be a read error. The chain combines TRBV3-1 with TRBJ2-1, with 10 bases matching TRBD2. The CDR3 totals 18 residues. V shed 8 bases, J shed 9 bases, and the junction held 22 bases outside the gene matches. From germline, CDR1 is LGHDT and CDR2 YNNKEL (reference sequence). The CDR3 nucleotides are TGTGCCAGCTGTTTAGTCACGATTAGCGGGAGGAAGAGTCCTGAGCAGTTCTTC. It codes for CASCLVTISGRKSPEQFF.

This clonotype was picked up a small number of times. The chain couples TRBV6-5 to TRBJ2-4, with 11 positions matching TRBD1. This CDR3 region has 19 residues. Germline V lookup: CDR1 MNHEY, CDR2 SVGAGI. J lost 7 bases, V lost 0 bases, and 14 bases had no gene match. The CDR3 bases are TGTGCCAGCAGTTACTCGTCTGGATCTGGACAGGGGGCTTTGAACATTCAGTACTTC. Its translation is CASSYSSGSGQGALNIQYF.

This clonotype was detected a few times. The chain joins TRBV20-1 to TRBJ2-1; D not resolved. V lost 4 bases to trimming and J lost 4 bases, with 17 bases between them. Germline CDR1 reads DFQATT; CDR2 reads SNEGSKA (reference sequence). This CDR3 region has 15 residues. This CDR3 reads CSAIESPLSYNEQFF. The CDR3 DNA sequence: TGCAGTGCTATCGAGAGCCCCCTTTCTTACAATGAGCAGTTCTTC.

The table lists this clonotype with many counts. The chain employs TRBV29-1 and TRBJ2-3; possibly TRBD2 for D (6 bases). Germline V gene data show CDR1 as SQVTM and CDR2 as ANQGSEA. CDR3 length equals 14 residues. V lost 0 bases and J lost 4, with 11 bases in between. The DNA of the CDR3 is TGCAGCGTTGAAGATAGCGGCCGAGCAGATACGCAGTATTTT. Amino acid sequence: CSVEDSGRADTQYF.